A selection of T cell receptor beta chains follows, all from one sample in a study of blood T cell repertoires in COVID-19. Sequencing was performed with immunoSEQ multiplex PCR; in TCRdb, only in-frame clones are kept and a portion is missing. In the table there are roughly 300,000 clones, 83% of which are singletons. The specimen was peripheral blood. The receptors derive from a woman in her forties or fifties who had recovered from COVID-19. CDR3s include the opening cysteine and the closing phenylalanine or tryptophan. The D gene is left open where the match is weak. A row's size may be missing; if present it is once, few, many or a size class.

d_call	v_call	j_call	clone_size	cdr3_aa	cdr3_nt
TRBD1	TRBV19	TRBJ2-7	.	CASKPGGVVYEQYF	TGTGCCAGCAAACCAGGGGGAGTCGTCTACGAGCAGTACTTC
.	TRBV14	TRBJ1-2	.	CASSQGASVGYTF	TGTGCCAGCAGCCAAGGGGCGTCAGTTGGCTACACCTTC
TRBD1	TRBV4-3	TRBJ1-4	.	CASSRDSQGKNEKLFF	TGCGCCAGCAGCCGGGACTCACAGGGGAAAAATGAAAAACTGTTTTTT
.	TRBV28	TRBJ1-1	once	CASSSGERVVFF	TGTGCCAGCAGTTCCGGTGAACGGGTCGTGTTCTTT
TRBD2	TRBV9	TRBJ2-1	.	CASGSLAVNNGQFF	TGTGCCAGCGGGTCCCTAGCGGTTAACAATGGGCAGTTCTTC
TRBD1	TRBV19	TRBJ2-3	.	CASTKRTGGEDTQYF	TGTGCCAGTACTAAACGGACAGGGGGCGAGGATACGCAGTATTTT
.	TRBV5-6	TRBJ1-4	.	CASSFFSRRHEKLFF	TGTGCCAGCAGCTTTTTCTCGCGCCGTCATGAAAAACTGTTTTTT
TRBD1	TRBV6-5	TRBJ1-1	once	CAVRRDRINTEAFF	TGTGCCGTACGACGGGACAGGATTAACACTGAAGCTTTCTTT
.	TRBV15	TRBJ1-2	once	CATSRDQGPTYTF	TGTGCCACCAGCAGAGATCAGGGGCCAACTTACACCTTC
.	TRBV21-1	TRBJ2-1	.	CASTTDREDNEQFF	TGTGCCAGCACCACGGACAGGGAGGACAATGAGCAGTTCTTC
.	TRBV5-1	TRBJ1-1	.	CASSQGVGTEAFF	TGCGCCAGCAGCCAAGGAGTTGGGACTGAAGCTTTCTTT
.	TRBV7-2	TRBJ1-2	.	CASSLDHRNYGYTF	TGTGCCAGCAGCTTAGATCACAGAAACTATGGCTACACCTTC
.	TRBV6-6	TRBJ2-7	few	CASSLPEVSYEQYF	TGTGCCAGCAGTCTTCCAGAGGTCTCCTACGAGCAGTACTTC
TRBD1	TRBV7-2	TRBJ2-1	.	CASSFEGALSYNEQFF	TGTGCCAGCAGCTTCGAGGGGGCTCTCTCCTACAATGAGCAGTTCTTC
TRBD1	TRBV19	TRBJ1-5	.	CASSIRRGYQPQHF	TGTGCCAGTAGTATTCGCAGGGGGTATCAGCCCCAGCATTTT
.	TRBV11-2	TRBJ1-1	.	CASSLAGGFGTEAFF	TGTGCCAGCAGCTTAGCGGGGGGCTTTGGGACTGAAGCTTTCTTT
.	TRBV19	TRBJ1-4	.	CASSTTGSEKLFF	TGTGCCAGTAGTACGACCGGGAGCGAAAAACTGTTTTTT
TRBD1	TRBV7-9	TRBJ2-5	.	CAILGTGKETQYF	TGTGCCATCCTGGGGACAGGGAAAGAGACCCAGTACTTC
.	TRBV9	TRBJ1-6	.	CASSVVAEGNSPLHF	TGTGCCAGCAGCGTAGTTGCGGAGGGTAATTCACCCCTCCACTTT
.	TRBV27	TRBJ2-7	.	CASSPPWGGLYEQYF	TGTGCCAGCAGTCCCCCTTGGGGGGGGCTCTACGAGCAGTACTTC
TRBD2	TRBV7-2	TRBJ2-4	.	CASSPRPSGLYLAKNIQYF	TGTGCCAGCAGCCCAAGGCCTAGCGGACTCTACCTAGCCAAAAACATTCAGTACTTC
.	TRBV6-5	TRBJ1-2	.	CASSLGSDSNYGYTF	TGTGCCAGCAGTCTCGGGTCTGACTCTAACTATGGCTACACCTTC
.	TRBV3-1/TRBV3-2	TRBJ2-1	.	CASSQEVWLARPNEQFF	TGTGCCAGCAGCCAAGAGGTTTGGCTAGCTAGACCCAATGAGCAGTTCTTC
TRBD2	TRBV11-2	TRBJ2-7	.	CASSLAAGGPGHEQYF	TGTGCCAGCAGCTTAGCAGCGGGAGGGCCGGGCCACGAGCAGTACTTC
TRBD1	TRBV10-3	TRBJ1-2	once	CAISDKEWDRGNYGYTF	TGTGCCATCAGTGATAAGGAGTGGGACAGGGGAAACTATGGCTACACCTTC